This T cell receptor (beta chain) was observed in a study of CD8+CD57+ T cells in acquired aplastic anemia. The overall study: The sorted CD4+ and CD8+ cells yielded an average around 3.2 ug of DNA. Notes on the study in general: Found in both controls and patients were twenty-nine CD8+ CDR3 sequences. Patients did not significantly differ from controls in CD8+ Simpson's diversity.

Selection for sequencing was limited to patients who had shown CD8+CD57+ cell expansion by flow cytometry. Profiling of TCR beta VDJ combinations and CDR3 sequences used genomic DNA as template. MiXCR, applied by TCRdb to the reads, yields one record per CDR3 protein. The sample consists of under 200,000 distinct CDR3 sequences, roughly 48% of them appearing once. Per the germline V gene, CDR1 is SEHNR and CDR2 is FQNEAQ (reference sequence). This CDR3 is built from 14 residues. V lost 5 bases and J 2 bases, leaving 13 bases between the germline ends. As to this clonotype: Its antigen is not known.

Material for sequencing was sorted CD4+, CD8+, or CD8+CD57+ T cells (not recorded which) from PBMCs. J is TRBJ2-7 and V is TRBV7-9, with D tentatively TRBD1 or TRBD2 (5 bases each). The source of this sequence is a human donor with aplastic anemia. CDR3 in amino acids: CASSASQGPYEQYF. The CDR3 nucleotides are TGTGCCAGCAGCGCCTCGCAGGGACCCTACGAGCAGTACTTC.